The following is a T cell receptor (beta chain) sequence with its context. The protocol was immunoSEQ multiplex PCR, while the TCRdb copy is restricted to in-frame clones and leaves out a portion. In the table there are roughly 7,900 clones, about 90% of which are singletons. Between the trimmed V and J ends, which lost 0 bases and 4 bases, there was a span of 22 bases. The CDR3 spans 18 residues. Germline lookup yields CDR1 SGHRS and CDR2 YFSETQ. These data come from a study of T cell changes during pregnancy in multiple sclerosis. The sequences come from CD8+ T cells from peripheral blood mononuclear cells, collected in the first trimester of pregnancy. This receptor was obtained from a female donor in good health, enrolled as a control in a pregnancy study. This chain links TRBV5-1 with TRBJ1-2, with a possible D match to TRBD1 (6 bases). CDR3 nucleotide sequence: TGCGCCAGCAGCTTGGCCTCGGCAGGGGAAATTGTCACCTATGGCTACACCTTC. Its protein is CASSLASAGEIVTYGYTF.